This is a list of T cell receptor beta chains from one sample in a study of CD8 T cells in Susac syndrome. TCRdb reprocessed the immunoSEQ multiplex PCR reads via MiXCR and lists one record per CDR3 protein. The repertoire has more than 55,000 distinct CDR3 sequences, nearly 96% of them found once; the top ten carry 0.11%. Sequences were obtained from CD4+ T cells from PBMCs. These receptors came from a human donor with multiple sclerosis. Each CDR3 is given with its conserved first and last residue. D genes are given only for firm matches. The size field is filled for only some rows; it gives once, few, many or a size class.

TRBV3-1	NA	NA	TRBJ1-1	TGTGCCAGCAGCCCATTATTCCCAGGGGACACTGAAGCTTTCTTT	CASSPLFPGDTEAFF
TRBV29-1	NA	NA	TRBJ2-5	TGCAGCGCTGACCTAGCATCCCAAGAGACCCAGTACTTC	CSADLASQETQYF
TRBV5-6	NA	NA	TRBJ2-2	TGTGCCAGCACTTCGACAGGCGGAGTGACCGGGGAGCTGTTTTTT	CASTSTGGVTGELFF
TRBV11-2	NA	NA	TRBJ2-5	TGTGCCAGCAGCTTCGCGTCTCGCCCAGAGACCCAGTACTTC	CASSFASRPETQYF
TRBV5-6	NA	once	TRBJ2-5	TGTGCCAGCAGCTGGGGCCAAATTGGAGAGACCCAGTACTTC	CASSWGQIGETQYF
TRBV18	TRBD1	NA	TRBJ1-5	TGTGCCAGCTCACCACGGACAGGGGATCAGCCCCAGCATTTT	CASSPRTGDQPQHF
TRBV9	NA	NA	TRBJ2-3	TGTGCCAGCAGCGTAGTAGAGGGTCGGACAGATACGCAGTATTTT	CASSVVEGRTDTQYF
TRBV5-1	NA	NA	TRBJ1-5	TGCGCCAGCAGCCTATGGGGACTGAACAATCAGCCCCAGCATTTT	CASSLWGLNNQPQHF
TRBV12-3/TRBV12-4	TRBD2	NA	TRBJ2-2	TGTGCCAGCAGTTTGGCTAGCGGGGCCGGGGAGCTGTTTTTT	CASSLASGAGELFF
TRBV3-1	NA	NA	TRBJ2-5	TGTGCCAGCAGTCTCCGGGGGGCTAAAGAGACCCAGTACTTC	CASSLRGAKETQYF
TRBV20-1	TRBD2	NA	TRBJ2-3	TGCAGTGCTAGTAGCGGGGGGATCACAGATACGCAGTATTTT	CSASSGGITDTQYF
TRBV18	NA	NA	TRBJ2-2	TGTGCCAGCTCACCATCCAACACCGGGGAGCTGTTTTTT	CASSPSNTGELFF
TRBV3-1	TRBD2	NA	TRBJ2-5	TGTGCCAGCAGCCAAGATTGGCTAGCGGGGGTTGAGACCCAGTACTTC	CASSQDWLAGVETQYF
TRBV18	TRBD1	NA	TRBJ1-2	TGTGCCAGCTCACCGGGACAGGGCCGGGATGGCTACACCTTC	CASSPGQGRDGYTF
TRBV12-3/TRBV12-4	NA	NA	TRBJ2-3	TGTGCCAGCAGTTGGCTAGCAGGAGATACGCAGTATTTT	CASSWLAGDTQYF
TRBV7-6	TRBD2	NA	TRBJ2-1	TGTGCCAGCAGGGCGCGCGGGACTAGCGGTTACAATGAGCAGTTCTTC	CASRARGTSGYNEQFF
TRBV20-1	TRBD2	NA	TRBJ2-1	TGCAGTGCGAGGACTCGGACTAGCGGGGGGTACAATGAGCAGTTCTTC	CSARTRTSGGYNEQFF
TRBV11-3	NA	NA	TRBJ2-7	TGTGCCAGCAGCCACGGACGGGGCGAGCAGTACTTC	CASSHGRGEQYF
TRBV5-1	NA	NA	TRBJ1-2	TGCGCCAGCAGCTTGGAGCAGTCCTTTACGGATGGCTACACCTTC	CASSLEQSFTDGYTF
TRBV20-1	NA	NA	TRBJ1-1	TGCAGTGCTGGGTTGAACACTGAAGCTTTCTTT	CSAGLNTEAFF
TRBV7-2	NA	NA	TRBJ2-3	TGTGCCAGCAGCCTTACAGGGCCAGATACGCAGTATTTT	CASSLTGPDTQYF
TRBV7-7	TRBD1	NA	TRBJ2-3	TGTGCTAGCAGCCTCGACAGGGGCACAGATACGCAGTATTTT	CASSLDRGTDTQYF
TRBV14	NA	NA	TRBJ2-3	TGTGCCAGCAGCCAAAGGGGCCCAAGCACAGATACGCAGTATTTT	CASSQRGPSTDTQYF
TRBV6-5	TRBD2	NA	TRBJ2-3	TGTGCCAGCAGAAAAGGGACTAGCGGGGGGGTGGCTTGGTATTTT	CASRKGTSGGVAWYF
TRBV10-3	NA	NA	TRBJ1-2	TGTGCCATCAGGGGGGAACTCGAGGTCACCTTC	CAIRGELEVTF
TRBV11-2	NA	NA	TRBJ1-1	TGTGCCAGCAGCTGGCAAAGGCAGACTGAAGCTTTCTTT	CASSWQRQTEAFF
TRBV30	TRBD1	once	TRBJ1-2	TGTGCCTGGAGTGTCGGGGGGACAGGGATGAGTAATGGCTACACCTTC	CAWSVGGTGMSNGYTF
TRBV28	TRBD1	once	TRBJ1-3	TGTGCCAGCAAGGGACAGGGAATAACTGGAAACACCATATATTTT	CASKGQGITGNTIYF
TRBV7-9	TRBD1	NA	TRBJ2-7	TGTGCCAGCAGCTTCGGACAGGGTGCTGTCTACGAGCAGTACTTC	CASSFGQGAVYEQYF
TRBV20-1	NA	NA	TRBJ2-3	TGCAGTGAACTGGCCGCCACCCATTCCACAGATACGCAGTATTTT	CSELAATHSTDTQYF
TRBV29-1	NA	NA	TRBJ2-1	TGCAGCGCCCTCACAGGGCCCTCCTACAATGAGCAGTTCTTC	CSALTGPSYNEQFF
TRBV6-5	NA	NA	TRBJ2-1	TGTGCCAGCAGTTACCCCGGCTCGGGGTCGGAGCAGTTCTTC	CASSYPGSGSEQFF
TRBV29-1	NA	once	TRBJ2-7	TGCAGCGTGGGTTCCATAGACGAGCAGTACTTC	CSVGSIDEQYF
TRBV5-1	TRBD2	NA	TRBJ2-5	TGCGCCAGCACCCCAGGGACTAGCGGGGTGGAGACCCAGTACTTC	CASTPGTSGVETQYF
TRBV30	TRBD1	NA	TRBJ1-1	TGTGCCTGGAGTGTAGGACAGGGGCAGACTGAAGCTTTCTTT	CAWSVGQGQTEAFF
TRBV29-1	TRBD2	NA	TRBJ2-1	TGCAGCGTATGTGACCGGGGAGGGGAGCAGTTCTTC	CSVCDRGGEQFF
TRBV5-6	NA	NA	TRBJ1-2	TGTGCCAGCAGCGCCACCGTGGGAGGCGCCTATGGCTACACCTTC	CASSATVGGAYGYTF
TRBV4-1	NA	NA	TRBJ2-1	TGCGCCAGCAGCCGAGGACCGTTAAGAGGCTCCTACAATGAGCAGTTCTTC	CASSRGPLRGSYNEQFF
TRBV19	TRBD1	NA	TRBJ1-2	TGTGCCAGTAGTATAGCGGGGGACAGGACTGTCTATGGCTACACCTTC	CASSIAGDRTVYGYTF
TRBV4-2	TRBD1	NA	TRBJ1-5	TGTGCCAGCAGCCAAGACAGGGGGCAGCCCCAGCATTTT	CASSQDRGQPQHF
TRBV29-1	NA	NA	TRBJ2-5	TGCAGCGTTGAAGATCCCCCGGGTAGCGAGACCCAGTACTTC	CSVEDPPGSETQYF
TRBV20-1	TRBD1	NA	TRBJ1-3	TGCAGTGCTAGAAAGGACAGGGGGAACACCATATATTTT	CSARKDRGNTIYF
TRBV29-1	NA	NA	TRBJ2-1	TGCAGCGTTACCTTTCGGAGCCCCTACAATGAGCAGTTCTTC	CSVTFRSPYNEQFF
TRBV12-3/TRBV12-4	NA	NA	TRBJ1-1	TGTGCCAGCAGTTCTCGTGGAGGGATCGTGAGTGAAGCTTTCTTT	CASSSRGGIVSEAFF
TRBV6-6	NA	NA	TRBJ2-1	TGTGCCAGCCGCCCTCCGCCGGGCGGGGAGCAGTTCTTC	CASRPPPGGEQFF
TRBV7-2	NA	NA	TRBJ1-2	TGTGCCAGCAGCTTGGGGGACGGGAACTATGGCTACACCTTC	CASSLGDGNYGYTF
TRBV9	TRBD1	NA	TRBJ2-3	TGTGCCAGCAGCGTAGGGGGGACAGTTCCAGATACGCAGTATTTT	CASSVGGTVPDTQYF
TRBV5-1	NA	NA	TRBJ2-3	TGCGCCAGCACCCCCGAAGGTACAGATACGCAGTATTTT	CASTPEGTDTQYF
TRBV9	NA	NA	TRBJ2-2	TGTGCCAGCAGCGTAGCCTCGGGCACCGGGGAGCTGTTTTTT	CASSVASGTGELFF
TRBV6-5	NA	NA	TRBJ2-2	TGTGCCAGCAGTTACTCGACAGACCCCCGGGATCAGAACACCGGGGAGCTGTTTTTT	CASSYSTDPRDQNTGELFF
TRBV4-1	NA	NA	TRBJ2-3	TGCGCCAGCAGCCAAGGGCAGGGTCCGCCAACAGATACGCAGTATTTT	CASSQGQGPPTDTQYF
TRBV3-1	NA	NA	TRBJ1-2	TGTGCCACCCAGGACCCGTCCCACTATGGCTACACCTTC	CATQDPSHYGYTF
TRBV7-2	NA	NA	TRBJ2-3	TGTGCCAGCAGCTTAGCGCGGATAGGCACAGATACGCAGTATTTT	CASSLARIGTDTQYF
TRBV19	NA	NA	TRBJ2-6	TGTGCCAGCTCGGGGGTCAATGGGGCCAACGTCCTGACTTTC	CASSGVNGANVLTF
TRBV7-9	NA	NA	TRBJ2-3	TGTGCCAGCAGCTTAGCCCCGGGCCTATCAACGCAGTATTTT	CASSLAPGLSTQYF
TRBV20-1	TRBD2	NA	TRBJ2-1	TGCAGTGCTAGAACTAGCGGGGCCGTAAATGAGCAGTTCTTC	CSARTSGAVNEQFF
TRBV6-5	NA	NA	TRBJ1-6	TGTGCCAGCCGGACGACAAGACGACCCCTCCACTTT	CASRTTRRPLHF
TRBV7-9	TRBD2	NA	TRBJ2-7	TGTGCCAGCAGCCCCCAAGGGCCCGAGCGGGGGCGAACCTACGAGCAGTACTTC	CASSPQGPERGRTYEQYF
TRBV12-3/TRBV12-4	NA	NA	TRBJ2-1	TGTGCCAGCAGTTTAGCGGTGGGCTCCTACAATGAGCAGTTCTTC	CASSLAVGSYNEQFF